This T cell receptor beta chain was identified during a study of beta chain features in type 1 diabetes. Study-level points and caveats: A closer apparent resemblance between naive, central memory and Treg TCRB repertoires was seen in patients than in healthy donors. There was no resolution here of whether HLA type influences TCRB rearrangement. An over-representation of cells with high TCR expression could result from cDNA sequencing.

Expressed TCRB transcripts were sequenced because the isolated RNA had all been reverse transcribed beforehand. TCRdb keeps only in-frame clones here, not all; method: immunoSEQ multiplex PCR. The sample includes about 240,000 clones, roughly 30% of them seen just once. The germline gives CDR1 MDHEN, CDR2 SYDVKM. The CDR3 length is 16 residues. Trimming took 6 bases from V and 5 from J, leaving 23 bases between them. Markers CD45RO/CCR7/CD25/CD127/CD95/CD27 served to sort CD4+ naive, central memory, regulatory and stem cell-like memory cells. This clone appeared a few times. The antigen is not known. The clonotype originates from a man aged 30-40 years in good health. The chain carries TRBV28 and TRBJ2-7; unclear D gene. The sample comprised central memory CD4+ T cells from blood. CDR3 sequence: CASRRSRLIQRNEQYF. The CDR3 nucleotides read TGTGCCAGCAGACGATCCCGGCTTATACAACGCAACGAGCAGTACTTC.